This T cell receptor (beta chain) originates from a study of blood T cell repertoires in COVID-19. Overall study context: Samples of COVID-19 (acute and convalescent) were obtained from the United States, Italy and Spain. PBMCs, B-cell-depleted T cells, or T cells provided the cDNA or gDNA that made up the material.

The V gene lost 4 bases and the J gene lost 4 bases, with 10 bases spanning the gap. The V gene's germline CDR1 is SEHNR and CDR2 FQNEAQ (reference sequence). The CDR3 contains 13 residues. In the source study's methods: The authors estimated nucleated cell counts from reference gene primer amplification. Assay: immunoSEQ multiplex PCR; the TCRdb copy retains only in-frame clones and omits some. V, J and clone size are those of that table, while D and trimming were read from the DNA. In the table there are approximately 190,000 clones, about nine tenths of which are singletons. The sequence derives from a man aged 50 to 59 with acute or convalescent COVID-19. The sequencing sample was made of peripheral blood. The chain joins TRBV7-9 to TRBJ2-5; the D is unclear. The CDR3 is CASSYSSGETQYF. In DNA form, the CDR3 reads TGTGCCAGCAGCTACAGCTCAGGAGAGACCCAGTACTTC.